Reported below is one TCR beta chain. Its antigen is not identified. Assay: immunoSEQ multiplex PCR; the TCRdb copy retains only in-frame clones and omits some. The sample yields 150,000 to 200,000 clones, 90% seen once. This entry comes from a study of T cell responses to AZD1222 COVID-19 vaccine. Findings of the study overall: Reports indicate that nearly half of spike-specific TCRs are directed at unmutated variant regions. The study found vaccine-associated CD4 TCRs spanning spike, dominant at 160-218 and 743-854. Clonal diversity may have been underestimated in mostly white British donors.

The ends lost 0 bases at V and 4 bases at J; junction bases unmatched: 5. The CDR3 loop spans 16 amino acids. CDR1 is LGHDT and CDR2 is YNNKEL in the germline V gene (reference sequence). Sequenced here: peripheral blood, sampled on day 0 of AZD1222 vaccination. The chain joins TRBV3-1 (or the pseudogene TRBV3-2) to TRBJ1-2, with TRBD1 identical over 10 bases. The TCR comes from an adult in good health. The CDR3 reads CASSQDWDRGAYGYTF. CDR3 coding DNA: TGTGCCAGCAGCCAAGATTGGGACAGGGGAGCCTATGGCTACACCTTC.